Below are 23 T cell receptor beta chains sequenced from a single sample in a study of CD8 T cells in ankylosing spondylitis (dated by TCRdb to about 2017). Receptor amplification or capture employed 5' RACE. The listed sequencing device is Illumina HiSeq 2500. TCRdb passed the public sequencing reads through fastp at Q25 and MiXCR, retaining productive beta sequences. Rows matching on CDR3 protein sequence are summarized as one entry with the most common DNA and genes. The sample profile shows 300,000 to 400,000 distinct CDR3 sequences; roughly 11% of them were found once. The ten most abundant clones make up more than 7% of the sample. Sequenced input: blood, either unsorted or a sorted T cell fraction (not recorded which). The receptors here all came from a female donor with ankylosing spondylitis or in good health (not recorded which).

This clonotype was counted ten times or more. The rearrangement uses TRBV11-2 and TRBJ1-1, with 9 positions matching TRBD1. The CDR3 covers 18 residues. Germline CDR1 SGHAT, CDR2 FQNNGV. V shed 4 bases and J 1 base; nucleotides not matched to a gene: 13. The CDR3 region is CASSSPRDRAHANTEAFF. The CDR3 region has the DNA TGTGCCAGCAGCTCTCCCAGGGACAGGGCACATGCGAACACTGAAGCTTTCTTT.

The J gene is TRBJ1-2, the V gene TRBV5-1, with D possibly being TRBD1 (6 bases). The germline gives CDR1 SGHRS, CDR2 YFSETQ. The CDR3 runs 14 residues. V was trimmed by 2 bases and J by 7 bases, leaving 15 bases between them. CDR3 sequence (DNA): TGCGCCAGCAGCTTCACTACAGGGACTAGTGGCTACACCTTC. As protein: CASSFTTGTSGYTF.

This clonotype appeared many times. The chain couples TRBV28 to TRBJ2-1; TRBD1 agrees at 9 bases. V shed 11 bases, J shed 5 bases, and the junction held 10 bases outside the gene matches. CDR1 MDHEN and CDR2 SYDVKM come from the germline V gene. The CDR3 contains 14 residues. Here the CDR3 reads CAGKTGGGHNEQFF. In DNA form, the CDR3 reads TGTGCCGGGAAGACAGGGGGAGGTCACAATGAGCAGTTCTTC.

The sample holds a few counts of this clonotype. Compared with germline, one end of the junction differs, possibly owing to a read error. Here the CDR3 DNA reads TGCGCCTCTGGCGCCGGGACAGTCTATGGCTACACCTTC. It encodes CASGAGTVYGYTF. This chain connects TRBV28 to TRBJ1-2; 7 nucleotides match TRBD1. This CDR3 region has 13 residues. Looked up from germline, CDR1 is MDHEN and CDR2 is SYDVKM.

This clonotype showed up many times. This sequence joins TRBV27 and TRBJ2-7; D is perhaps TRBD2 (5 bases). V was pared by 0 bases and J by 4 bases, with 10 bases between. CDR3 length: 14 residues. CDR1 and CDR2 from the germline V gene are MNHEY and SMNVEV (reference sequence). Here the CDR3 DNA reads TGTGCCAGCAGTTTATCGAATTCGGGGTACGAGCAGTACTTC. Its protein is CASSLSNSGYEQYF.

CDR3: CASSHSGIGEQYF. DNA of the CDR3: TGTGCCAGCAGCCACAGCGGGATCGGGGAGCAGTACTTC. The chain is built from TRBV3-1 and TRBJ2-7, with TRBD2 matching over 7 bases. The CDR3 sequence is 13 residues long. The J segment lost 7 bases and the V segment lost 3 bases, leaving 6 bases of the junction unmatched. CDR1 is LGHDT and CDR2 is YNNKEL in the germline V gene (reference sequence).

This chain connects TRBV19 to TRBJ2-7, with 8 bases lining up with TRBD2. CDR1 is LNHDA and CDR2 is SQIVND in the germline V gene (reference sequence). CDR3 length: 16 amino acids. Germline trimming cut 3 bases from V and 4 bases from J; bases unmatched to any gene: 11. CDR3: CASSIGGVSSSYEQYF. CDR3 coding DNA: TGTGCCAGTAGTATCGGGGGGGTGAGTTCCAGTTACGAGCAGTACTTC.

This clonotype has just a few counts. At one end the junction does not follow the germline gene, possibly because of a read error. This chain joins TRBV20-1 and TRBJ2-3, with D tentatively TRBD1 or TRBD2 (6 bases each). Germline V gives CDR1 DFQATT, CDR2 SNEGSKA (reference sequence). The CDR3 is 14 amino acids. The CDR3 loop is CSARERGRTDTQYF. CDR3 nucleotide sequence: TGCAGTGCCAGAGAACGGGGGCGCACAGATACGCAGTATTTT.

The V call is TRBV2, the J call TRBJ1-6; the D is unclear. The V gene lost 4 bases and the J gene lost 11 bases, with 12 bases spanning the gap. The CDR3 length is 13 residues. The germline V gene encodes CDR1 SNHLY and CDR2 FYNNEI. This chain's CDR3 is CASSVGSGTPLHF. The CDR3 DNA reads TGTGCCAGCAGTGTTGGTAGTGGGACACCCCTCCACTTT.

This chain links TRBV10-3 with TRBJ2-5; 7 bases fit TRBD2. J was trimmed by 5 bases and V by 8 bases; bases with no gene match: 11. The CDR3 loop spans 14 amino acids. The germline gives CDR1 ENHRY, CDR2 SYGVKD. This chain's CDR3 is CAISPGGSGETQYF. CDR3 DNA sequence: TGTGCCATCTCCCCCGGCGGGAGTGGTGAGACCCAGTACTTC.

This clonotype came up many times. The chain is built from TRBV24-1 and TRBJ2-1; weak D call: TRBD2 (5 bases). V gave up 4 bases and J gave up 4 bases, with 10 bases separating them. The CDR3 runs to 14 residues. Germline V lookup: CDR1 KGHDR, CDR2 SFDVKD. CDR3 nucleotides: TGTGCCACCAGTGACCCCGGACTGTACAATGAGCAGTTCTTC. Amino acid sequence: CATSDPGLYNEQFF.

Only a few counts were recorded for this clonotype. The chain joins TRBV5-1 to TRBJ2-7, with TRBD1 matching 10 bases. Germline V gene lookup returns CDR1 SGHRS and CDR2 YFSETQ. This CDR3 is built from 15 residues. With V trimmed by 1 base and J by 6 bases, 7 bases remained unmatched. DNA of the CDR3: TGCGCCAGCAGCTTGTATGGGACAGGGGATCTCGAGCAGTACTTC. Translating it yields CASSLYGTGDLEQYF. Full variable domain (remainder filled in from reference TRBV5-1 and TRBJ2-7): KAGVTQTPRYLIKTRGQQVTLSCSPISGHRSVSWYQQTPGQGLQFLFEYFSETQRNKGNFPGRFSGRQFSNSRSEMNVSTLELGDSALYLCASSLYGTGDLEQYFGPGTRLTVT.

The chain combines TRBV3-1 with TRBJ2-3; TRBD2 matches 12 bases. The V segment lost 1 base and the J segment 5 bases; nucleotides outside the gene matches: 4. The CDR3 is 16 amino acids. Germline lookup yields CDR1 LGHDT and CDR2 YNNKEL (reference sequence). This CDR3 is CASSQGLAGAGDTQYF. CDR3 nucleotide sequence: TGTGCCAGCAGCCAAGGACTAGCGGGGGCAGGAGATACGCAGTATTTT.

This clonotype has at least ten counts. The rearrangement uses TRBV27 and TRBJ1-2, with unresolved D. The CDR3 is 16 residues long. Per germline, CDR1 MNHEY and CDR2 SMNVEV (reference sequence). V shed 3 bases and J shed 0 bases, with 14 bases lying between them. CDR3 loop: CASSFSILAANYGYTF. The CDR3 DNA follows: TGTGCCAGCAGTTTTTCTATTCTCGCAGCTAACTATGGCTACACCTTC.

The chain carries TRBV7-2 and TRBJ1-1; D might be TRBD1 (5 bases). Germline V gene lookup returns CDR1 SGHTA and CDR2 FQGNSA. The CDR3 sequence is 15 residues long. Trimming left V 7 bases short and J 0 bases short, with 15 bases between. The CDR3 protein is CASIPGVTMNTEAFF. In DNA form, the CDR3 reads TGTGCCAGCATCCCGGGGGTCACAATGAACACTGAAGCTTTCTTT.

This clonotype has a count of ten or more. The V call is TRBV5-1, the J call TRBJ2-2; D may match TRBD1 or TRBD2 (5 bases each). Germline CDR1 is SGHRS and CDR2 is YFSETQ. This CDR3 has 15 amino acids. Between the trimmed V and J ends, which lost 0 bases and 5 bases, there was a span of 11 bases. This chain's CDR3 is CASSLGNWGTGELFF. The CDR3 bases are TGCGCCAGCAGCTTGGGGAATTGGGGGACCGGGGAGCTGTTTTTT.

This clonotype was found many times. The genes are TRBV6-1 and TRBJ2-1, with D possibly being TRBD1 or TRBD2 (7 bases each). V was clipped by 0 bases and J by 12 bases, with 15 bases between them. Germline V gives CDR1 MNHNS, CDR2 SASEGT. This CDR3 contains 14 residues. In DNA, the CDR3 is TGTGCCAGCAGTGAAGCCCCTGGCAGGGGGGGGCAGTTCTTC. It translates to CASSEAPGRGGQFF.

This clonotype has a handful of counts. The rearrangement joins TRBV5-6 to TRBJ2-1; D may be TRBD2 (5 bases). The CDR3 sequence is 15 residues long. Germline V gene data show CDR1 as SGHDT and CDR2 as YYEEEE. V was trimmed by 0 bases and J by 2 bases, leaving 9 bases between them. Here the CDR3 DNA reads TGTGCCAGCAGCTTGGTAGCGAGAGCCTACAATGAGCAGTTCTTC. Translating gives CASSLVARAYNEQFF.

This clonotype came up many times. The V and J genes are TRBV6-5 and TRBJ2-2; 13 positions agree with TRBD2. The trim removed 1 base at V and 5 bases at J, leaving 4 bases unmatched. Germline V gene data show CDR1 as MNHEY and CDR2 as SVGAGI. The CDR3 contains 17 residues. In nucleotides, the CDR3 is TGTGCCAGCAGTTACTGGACTAGCGGGGGTTGGACCGGGGAGCTGTTTTTT. This codes for CASSYWTSGGWTGELFF.

This clonotype has at least ten counts. The V and J genes are TRBV20-1 and TRBJ1-5; TRBD1 aligns across 7 bases. The germline CDR1 and CDR2 sequences are DFQATT and SNEGSKA (reference sequence). This CDR3 is built from 13 residues. The J segment lost 5 bases and the V segment lost 4 bases, leaving 5 bases of the junction unmatched. CDR3 region: CSAKGGGDQPQHF. The CDR3 DNA follows: TGCAGTGCTAAGGGAGGGGGCGATCAGCCCCAGCATTTT.

This clonotype has ten or more counts. The rearrangement joins TRBV5-1 to TRBJ2-7; 7 bases align to TRBD1. This CDR3 has 13 amino acids. The trim removed 3 bases at V and 3 bases at J, leaving 3 bases unmatched. The germline CDR1 and CDR2 sequences are SGHRS and YFSETQ. The CDR3 DNA follows: TGCGCCAGCAGCTCATCAGGGGGCTACGAGCAGTACTTC. This codes for CASSSSGGYEQYF.

This clonotype appeared many times. The genes are TRBV20-1 and TRBJ2-1; TRBD1 aligns across 10 bases. V trimming: 1 base; J trimming: 3 bases; junction bases outside the gene matches: 6. Looked up from germline, CDR1 is DFQATT and CDR2 is SNEGSKA (reference sequence). The CDR3 is 16 residues long. This chain's CDR3 is CSARAATGGFYNEQFF. Written as DNA, the CDR3 is TGCAGTGCTAGAGCGGCGACAGGGGGCTTCTACAATGAGCAGTTCTTC.

This clonotype has more than one count but fewer than ten. This sequence joins TRBV5-1 and TRBJ2-5; D perhaps matches TRBD1 (6 bases). Per the germline V gene, CDR1 is SGHRS and CDR2 is YFSETQ. The V and J ends lost 4 bases and 1 base respectively, with 17 bases between them. The CDR3 totals 16 residues. CDR3 in DNA: TGCGCCAGCAGCCCGGCGCGTCGGACAGCCCAAGAGACCCAGTACTTC. Translating gives CASSPARRTAQETQYF.